This T cell receptor beta chain appears in the sequencing data of a study of T cell repertoires in cytomegalovirus infection. At the level of the study: Public TCR beta signatures were indicative of both CMV infection and a matching HLA type.

The CDR3 contains 14 residues. General study results and limits: The study identified carriers of CMV plus the relevant HLA from cumulative public TCR beta family frequency. Across the ex vivo response, the dominant clonotypes were HLA-C-restricted CMV-specific TCR beta clonotypes.

TCRdb re-derived calls from the reads in MiXCR, one entry per CDR3 protein. The data contain approximately 320,000 distinct CDR3 sequences, approximately 9.5% of them seen just once; the ten biggest clones take up approximately 4.5%. A note on this clonotype: The antigen is unknown. A much larger clone lies a single base off, so this may be a read error.

The sample comprised PBMCs. The rearrangement uses TRBV12-3 or TRBV12-4 and TRBJ2-1; TRBD2 aligns across 10 bases. The clonotype was recovered from a human donor in good health (CMV status not recorded). Some clones in this sample may be carry-over from other donors' samples. CDR3 coding DNA: TGTGTCAGCAGTTTAAGCGGGAGGGGGAATGAGCAGTTCTTC. It specifies CVSSLSGRGNEQFF.